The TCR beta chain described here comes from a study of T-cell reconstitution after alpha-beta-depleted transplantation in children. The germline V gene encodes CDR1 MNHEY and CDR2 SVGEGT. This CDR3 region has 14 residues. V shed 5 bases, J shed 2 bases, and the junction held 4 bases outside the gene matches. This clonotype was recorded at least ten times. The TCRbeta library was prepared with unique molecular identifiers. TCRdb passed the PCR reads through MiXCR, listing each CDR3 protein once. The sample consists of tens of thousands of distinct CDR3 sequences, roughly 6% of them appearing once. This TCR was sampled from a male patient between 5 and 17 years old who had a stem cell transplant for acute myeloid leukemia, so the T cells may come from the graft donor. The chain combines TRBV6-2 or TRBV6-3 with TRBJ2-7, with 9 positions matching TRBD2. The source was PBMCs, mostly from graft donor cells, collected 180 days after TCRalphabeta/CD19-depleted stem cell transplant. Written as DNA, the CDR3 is TGTGCCAGCAGTGAGATAGCGGGAGCCTACGAGCAGTACTTC. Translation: CASSEIAGAYEQYF.